This entry is about one TCR beta chain. Its target is unknown. This CDR3 is 15 amino acids long. The V end was cut by 1 base, the J end by 8 bases, with 17 bases between. Germline V lookup: CDR1 MGHRA, CDR2 YSYEKL. This sample is part of a study of shared clonotypes between healthy human individuals. General study findings and limits: Incompleteness in sorted-subset sequencing, despite large depth, was shown by rarefaction. Non-shared clonotypes had lower generation probabilities than clonotypes shared by all four sorted-subset donors.

Original processing methods: As immunoSEQ supplied junction-only sequences (without quality scores), filtering differed. The repertoire was sequenced with immunoSEQ multiplex PCR; TCRdb's copy has only in-frame clones and lacks some. V, J and clone size reflect that table, while D and trimming were determined from the DNA. This sample has around 600,000 clones, with 85% to 95% found just once. Naive CD8 cells were CD45RO-negative, positively selected for CCR7, excluding terminally differentiated effector memory CD45RA+ cells. The sequence was obtained from a woman aged 25 to 39 in good health. The rearrangement joins TRBV4-1 to TRBJ1-2, with D maybe TRBD1 (6 bases). Sequencing input: naive CD8+ T cells sorted from blood. The CDR3 here is CASSQAIQGIEGYTF. In DNA, the CDR3 is TGCGCCAGCAGCCAAGCAATACAGGGAATCGAGGGCTACACCTTC.